This T cell receptor (beta chain) comes out of a study of early stage breast cancer tumors. Overall study context: ER+/PR+/HER2- status applied to about 70% of the 16 invasive breast tumors. Each sample averaged roughly 10-fold read coverage.

The CDR3 is made up of 16 amino acids. V lost 2 bases to trimming and J lost 1 base, with 14 bases between them. CDR1 is SGHNT and CDR2 is YENEEA in the germline V gene. Method: immunoSEQ multiplex PCR; TCRdb's copy keeps in-frame clones and lacks some. The table lists about 6,300 clones, around 73% of them singletons, with around a tenth in the top ten. What was sequenced was normal breast tissue next to the tumor. This receptor was identified in a person aged 40-50 years with breast cancer. V is TRBV11-3 and J is TRBJ1-2; D is uncertain. CDR3 region: CASSLLKDGRNYGYTF. DNA of the CDR3: TGTGCCAGCAGCTTATTGAAGGATGGGCGTAACTATGGCTACACCTTC.